This T cell receptor beta chain was retrieved from a study of cytomegalovirus exposure and HLA in healthy donors. For the study at large: Early on, a data release was issued that held roughly 84 million unique TCRs from HLA-typed donors.

Study-level points and caveats: Prior analysis indicated that the majority of TCR beta V segments exhibited productivity approximately 87% or approximately 30% of the time. Many donors shared some public TCRs, even though most TCR sequences were rare. Analysis performed later found roughly 18,000 TCR beta sequences associated with HLA alleles at 0.05 false discovery rate.

The V end lost 0 bases, the J end lost 6 bases, and 14 bases lay between the germline ends. CDR3 length: 15 amino acids. Per germline, CDR1 MNHEY and CDR2 SVGAGI. A word on this clone: Its antigen is unknown.

The PCR made use of 60 Vbeta and 13 Jbeta primers. Assay used: immunoSEQ multiplex PCR; TCRdb lists only in-frame clones, some missing. The sample has more than 90,000 clones, approximately 80% seen once. What was sequenced was PBMCs. The chain is built from TRBV6-5 and TRBJ1-1; tentatively, D is TRBD1 (5 bases). This TCR derives from an older woman in good health and CMV-seronegative. The CDR3 DNA follows: TGTGCCAGCAGTTACTCGCGGACATTGGGCGCTGAAGCTTTCTTT. Translating it yields CASSYSRTLGAEAFF.